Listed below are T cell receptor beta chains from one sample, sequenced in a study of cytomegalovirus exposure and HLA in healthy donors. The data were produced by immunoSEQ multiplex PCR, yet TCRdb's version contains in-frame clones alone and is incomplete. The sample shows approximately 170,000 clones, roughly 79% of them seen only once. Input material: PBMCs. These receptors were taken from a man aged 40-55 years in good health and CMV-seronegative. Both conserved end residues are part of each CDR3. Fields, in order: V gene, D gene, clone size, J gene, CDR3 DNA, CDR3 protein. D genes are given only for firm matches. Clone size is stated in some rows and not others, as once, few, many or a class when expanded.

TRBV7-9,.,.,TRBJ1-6,TGTGCCAGCAGCACCCCGGGGTACTCACCCCTCCACTTT,CASSTPGYSPLHF
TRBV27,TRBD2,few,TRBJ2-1,TGTGCCAGCAGTTTTAAAGGCGGGAGTGGATACAATGAGCAGTTCTTC,CASSFKGGSGYNEQFF
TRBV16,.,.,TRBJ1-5,TGTGCCAGCAGCTCTTCCGACAGGCGCAATCAGCCCCAGCATTTT,CASSSSDRRNQPQHF
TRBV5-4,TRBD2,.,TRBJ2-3,TGTGCCAGCAGCTTGGACCCTAGCGGGAGTCAGTATTTT,CASSLDPSGSQYF
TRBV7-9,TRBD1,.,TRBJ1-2,TGTTCCAGCAGCATACCGGGACAGGGGGAACTGGACTATGGCTACACCTTC,CSSSIPGQGELDYGYTF
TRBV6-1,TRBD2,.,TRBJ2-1,TGTGCCAGCAGTGAAGAGGGCGGGGGGACCTACAATGAGCAGTTCTTC,CASSEEGGGTYNEQFF
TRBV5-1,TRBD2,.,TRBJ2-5,TGCGCCAGCAGCCGAGGACTAGCGGGAGAAGAGACCCAGTACTTC,CASSRGLAGEETQYF
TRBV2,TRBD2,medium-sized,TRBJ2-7,TGTGCCAGTAGACTAGCGGGAGGGTACGAGCAGTACTTC,CASRLAGGYEQYF
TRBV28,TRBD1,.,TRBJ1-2,TGTGCCAGCAGTTCACCGGGACAGGGGGCGCCCTATGGCTACACCTTC,CASSSPGQGAPYGYTF
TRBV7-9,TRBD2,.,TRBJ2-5,TGTGCCAGCAACGGACTAGCGGGACCAGTACAGACCCAGTACTTC,CASNGLAGPVQTQYF
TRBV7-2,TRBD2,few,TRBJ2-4,TGTGCCAGCAGCTATAGCGGGACCAAAAACATTCAGTACTTC,CASSYSGTKNIQYF
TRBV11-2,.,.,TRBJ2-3,TGTGCCAGCAGCTCAGCCTATAGCGGCCCCACAGATACGCAGTATTTT,CASSSAYSGPTDTQYF
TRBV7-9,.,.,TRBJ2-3,TGTGCCAGCAGCTCGAGCCCCGACTACAACACAGATACGCAGTATTTT,CASSSSPDYNTDTQYF
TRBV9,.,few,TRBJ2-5,TGTGCCAGCAGCGAAGATACAGGGACGCGGGAGACCCAGTACTTC,CASSEDTGTRETQYF
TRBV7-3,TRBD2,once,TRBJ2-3,TGTGCCAGCAGCTTTGACGGGAGGGCCGCAGATACGCAGTATTTT,CASSFDGRAADTQYF
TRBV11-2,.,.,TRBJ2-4,TGTGCCAGCAGCCCAGGACATTCGACAAACATTCAGTACTTC,CASSPGHSTNIQYF
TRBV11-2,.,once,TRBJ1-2,TGTGCCATCCCTCAGGGAACCGGCTACACCTTC,CAIPQGTGYTF
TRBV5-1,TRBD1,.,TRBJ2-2,TGCGCCAGCCGGACGGGACAGGGCGACACCGGGGAGCTGTTTTTT,CASRTGQGDTGELFF
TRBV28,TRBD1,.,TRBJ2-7,TGTGCCAGCACCCTATATAGGGGGCGCCTGGTTCGCTCCTACGAGCAGTACTTC,CASTLYRGRLVRSYEQYF
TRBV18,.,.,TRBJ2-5,TGTGCCAGCTCACCACCAGGGGGAGAGACCCAGTACTTC,CASSPPGGETQYF
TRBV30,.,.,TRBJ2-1,TGTGCCTGGAGTGATGGGGCGGTCCAGTTCTTC,CAWSDGAVQFF
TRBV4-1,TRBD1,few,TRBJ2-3,TGCGCCAGCAGCCCGACAGGGCTAGATACGCAGTATTTT,CASSPTGLDTQYF
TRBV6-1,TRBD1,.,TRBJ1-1,TGTGCCAGCGTGGGACAGCTGAACACTGAAGCTTTCTTT,CASVGQLNTEAFF
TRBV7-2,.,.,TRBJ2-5,TGTGCCAGCAGCTTAGATTTCAGGGAAGAGACCCAGTACTTC,CASSLDFREETQYF
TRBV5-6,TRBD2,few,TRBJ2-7,TGTGCCAGCAGCTCGCTAGCGGGAGGATTCTACGAGCAGTACTTC,CASSSLAGGFYEQYF
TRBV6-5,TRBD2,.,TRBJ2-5,TGTGCCAGCAGTTACCGGCGGGAGGGACAAGAGACCCAGTACTTC,CASSYRREGQETQYF
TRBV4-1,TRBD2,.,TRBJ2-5,TGCGCCAGCAGCCAAGCCCCCCTAGCGGGAGTCCCGGGTGGAGAGACCCAGTACTTC,CASSQAPLAGVPGGETQYF
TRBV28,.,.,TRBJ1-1,TGTGCCATACGCCGGGACATGAACACTGAAGCTTTCTTT,CAIRRDMNTEAFF
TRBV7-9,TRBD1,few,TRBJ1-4,TGTGCCAGCAGCCCCCCGGGACAGTGGAATGAAAAACTGTTTTTT,CASSPPGQWNEKLFF
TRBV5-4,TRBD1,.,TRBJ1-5,TGTGCCAGCAGCCGGGACAGGGGGAATCAGCCCCAGCATTTT,CASSRDRGNQPQHF
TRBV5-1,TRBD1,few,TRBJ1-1,TGCGCCAGCAGCTTGGGGGGGACAGCTGGAATTTCTTCCACTGAAGCTTTCTTT,CASSLGGTAGISSTEAFF
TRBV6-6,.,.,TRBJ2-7,TGTGCCAGCAGTTCTGACAGGCCCCGCTACGAGCAGTACTTC,CASSSDRPRYEQYF
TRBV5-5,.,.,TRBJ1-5,TGTGCCAGCAGCTTAGTAGGGGGCAATCAGCCCCAGCATTTT,CASSLVGGNQPQHF
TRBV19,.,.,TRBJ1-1,TGTGCCAGTAGTTCTTACAGGGATACTGAAGCTTTCTTT,CASSSYRDTEAFF
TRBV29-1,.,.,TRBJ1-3,TGCAGCGTCTTTGGGGGGAACACCGTATATTTT,CSVFGGNTVYF
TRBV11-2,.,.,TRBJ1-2,TGTGCCAGCAGCCCCTCCCAGGGAAACTATGGCTACACCTTC,CASSPSQGNYGYTF
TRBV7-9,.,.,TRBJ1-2,TGTGCCAGCAGCTTAGGAGGCGACTATGGCTACACCTTC,CASSLGGDYGYTF
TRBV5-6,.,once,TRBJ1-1,TGTGCCAGCAGCCGGGACATTAACACTGAAGCTTTCTTT,CASSRDINTEAFF